This T cell receptor (beta chain) stems from a study of T cell changes during pregnancy in multiple sclerosis. Trimming left V 4 bases short and J 0 bases short, with 8 bases between. The CDR3 is 14 amino acids. From germline, CDR1 is MGHRA and CDR2 YSYEKL. The repertoire was sequenced with immunoSEQ multiplex PCR; TCRdb's copy has only in-frame clones and lacks some. The sample includes roughly 70,000 clones, almost 95% of them seen just once. The starting material was peripheral blood, obtained before pregnancy. The receptor was derived from a female donor with multiple sclerosis, enrolled in a pregnancy study. The chain employs TRBV4-1 and TRBJ2-3; D might be TRBD2 (6 bases). The CDR3 loop is CASSLGTSTDTQYF. As DNA, the CDR3 is TGCGCCAGCAGCCTCGGGACTAGCACAGATACGCAGTATTTT.